This T cell receptor beta chain was profiled in a study of blood T cells in healthy people across ages. Healthy Russian Caucasian donors spanned ages roughly 6 to 90 years. A J-beta primer mix and a sample-barcoded 5' primer were used in a second PCR of about 7 to 12 cycles. Every cDNA molecule bore a tag from a template-switch adaptor containing 12 random nucleotides. Researchers report that each sample yielded at least 2.5 million CDR3-containing paired-end reads. Using its own MiXCR run on the 5' RACE reads, TCRdb lists one record per CDR3 protein. The sample yields 980,000 or so distinct CDR3 sequences, about 44% seen once. Losses at the gene ends were 2 bases for V and 4 bases for J; bases not matched to a gene: 7. The CDR3 contains 16 residues. CDR1 is SEHNR, CDR2 FQNEAQ, per germline (reference sequence).

The V call is TRBV7-9, the J call TRBJ2-7; 11 bases fit TRBD1. Sequenced input: blood. This receptor was obtained from a man aged 30 to 45 in good health. CDR3 DNA: TGTGCCAGCAGCTTAACCAATGGACAGGGGGCGTACGAGCAGTACTTC. Protein: CASSLTNGQGAYEQYF.